Shown below are 18 T cell receptor beta chains from a single sample sequenced in a study of blood T cells in healthy people across ages. With a J-beta primer mix and a sample-barcoded 5' primer, a second PCR ran about 7 to 12 cycles. TCRdb re-derived calls from the 5' RACE reads in MiXCR, one entry per CDR3 protein. This sample has 700,000 to 950,000 distinct CDR3 sequences, with about 42% found just once. The sequenced material came from blood. The receptors come from a woman aged 55-69 years in good health.

The V gene is TRBV5-1, the J gene TRBJ2-3; 10 bases line up with TRBD2. The CDR3 is 16 amino acids. V dropped 3 bases and J dropped 0; count of bases not matched to a gene: 4. Germline values: CDR1 SGHRS, CDR2 YFSETQ. For the CDR3, the DNA is TGCGCCAGCAGCTCCGGACTAGCGGCTAGCACAGATACGCAGTATTTT. This encodes CASSSGLAASTDTQYF.

The CDR3 protein is CASSWGTQNTGELFF. CDR3 in DNA: TGTGCCAGCAGTTGGGGGACTCAGAACACCGGGGAGCTGTTTTTT. The chain couples TRBV12-3 or TRBV12-4 to TRBJ2-2; perhaps TRBD2 as D (6 bases). V dropped 4 bases and J dropped 1 base, with 10 bases sitting between them. This CDR3 has 15 residues.

V is TRBV5-6 and J is TRBJ2-1, with 8 bases lining up with TRBD1. Germline V gives CDR1 SGHDT, CDR2 YYEEEE. This CDR3 spans 15 amino acids. Unmatched junction bases numbered 10, after V lost 5 bases and J lost 6 bases. The CDR3 here is CASSNRDRRVNEQFF. The CDR3 DNA reads TGTGCCAGCAGTAACCGGGACAGGAGGGTCAATGAGCAGTTCTTC. The entire variable domain, with the rest obtained from reference TRBV5-6 and TRBJ2-1, is as follows: DAGVTQSPTHLIKTRGQQVTLRCSPKSGHDTVSWYQQALGQGPQFIFQYYEEEERQRGNFPDRFSGHQFPNYSSELNVNALLLGDSALYLCASSNRDRRVNEQFFGPGTRLTVL.

The chain carries TRBV5-1 and TRBJ2-1; 7 positions agree with TRBD1. After removal of 0 bases from V and 10 bases from J, the junction contained 10 bases not matched to a gene. CDR1 and CDR2 from the germline V gene are SGHRS and YFSETQ. There are 15 residues in the CDR3. The chain's CDR3 is CASSLEGQRLGEQFF. The CDR3 coding sequence is TGCGCCAGCAGCTTGGAGGGACAGAGACTTGGAGAGCAGTTCTTC.

V gene TRBV25-1 combines with J gene TRBJ2-1, with D unclear. Germline V lookup: CDR1 MGHDK, CDR2 SYGVNS. The V gene lost 6 bases and the J gene lost 10 bases, with 19 bases spanning the gap. CDR3 length equals 14 residues. The CDR3 region has the DNA TGTGCCAGCAGCTCAACTAACCAGGCCAAAGAGCAGTTCTTC. Protein product: CASSSTNQAKEQFF.

With regard to this clonotype: A much larger clone lies a single base off, so this may be a read error. The chain combines TRBV12-3 or TRBV12-4 with TRBJ2-7; D is perhaps TRBD1 (7 bases). The CDR3 length is 15 residues. The V end was cut by 6 bases, the J end by 3 bases, with 18 bases between. The CDR3 DNA is TGTGCCAGCAGAAAAGGGGCAGGGGGGTTCTACGAGCAGTACTTC. Encoded protein: CASRKGAGGFYEQYF.

This clonotype was picked up a small number of times. CDR3 nucleotides: TGTGCCAGCAGCCCCGGGGTAGCGGGAGCTCGCGAGCAGTACTTC. Residues: CASSPGVAGAREQYF. The chain is built from TRBV7-2 and TRBJ2-5; 9 bases align to TRBD2. The last part of the DNA fits TRBJ2-7 better; the J call may be wrong. Germline V gene data show CDR1 as SGHTA and CDR2 as FQGNSA. The CDR3 has 15 amino acids.

The chain carries TRBV18 and TRBJ2-7; 10 bases map to TRBD2. Germline assignment: CDR1 KGHSH and CDR2 LQKENI. This CDR3 contains 17 residues. V dropped 7 bases and J dropped 6; count of bases not matched to a gene: 18. CDR3 residues: CASFPEASGSRKGEQYF. The CDR3 DNA reads TGTGCCAGCTTCCCAGAGGCTAGCGGGAGTCGGAAGGGCGAGCAGTACTTC.

The rearrangement links TRBV20-1 to TRBJ2-7; D remains ambiguous. Trimming stripped 1 base from V and 3 bases from J, with 10 bases between. Per the germline V gene, CDR1 is DFQATT and CDR2 is SNEGSKA (reference sequence). CDR3 length equals 13 residues. The CDR3 DNA is TGCAGTGCTAGAGCATACCCCAACTACGAGCAGTACTTC. Its translation is CSARAYPNYEQYF.

V usage is TRBV20-1 and J usage is TRBJ2-3, with a weak D call TRBD1 (5 bases). Germline V CDR1 and CDR2: DFQATT, SNEGSKA (reference sequence). The CDR3 runs to 13 residues. The germline V and J ends were trimmed by 1 base and 5 bases, with 10 bases remaining between them. CDR3 protein: CSARAGMGDTQYF. CDR3 coding DNA: TGCAGTGCTAGAGCAGGGATGGGAGATACGCAGTATTTT.

V usage is TRBV6-2 or TRBV6-3 and J usage is TRBJ2-7; 9 bases agree with TRBD2. V was clipped by 9 bases and J by 5 bases; unmatched bases: 11. This CDR3 spans 14 amino acids. The germline V gene encodes CDR1 MNHEY and CDR2 SVGEGT. DNA for the CDR3: TGTGCCAGTGGGAAGATAGCGGGAGAACACGAGCAGTACTTC. It translates to CASGKIAGEHEQYF.

The chain uses TRBV27 and TRBJ1-2; perhaps TRBD1 as D (6 bases). The CDR3 consists of 12 residues. Germline V gene lookup returns CDR1 MNHEY and CDR2 SMNVEV (reference sequence). Trimming stripped 10 bases from V and 8 bases from J, with 17 bases between. This chain's CDR3 is CATLDEGVGYTF. The CDR3 DNA reads TGTGCCACCCTTGACGAGGGGGTAGGCTACACCTTC.

J is TRBJ1-4 and V is TRBV4-3; D is unresolved. From germline, CDR1 is LGHNA and CDR2 YSLEER. V was clipped by 3 bases and J by 0 bases, with 17 bases between them. This CDR3 contains 18 residues. In DNA form, the CDR3 reads TGCGCCAGCAGCCAGTCTCCTGGGCAGGCTTCAACTAATGAAAAACTGTTTTTT. It yields the protein CASSQSPGQASTNEKLFF.

This clonotype was detected only a few times. CDR3 sequence reads: CASSERSEGGEQFF. CDR3 DNA sequence: TGCGCCAGCAGTGAGCGGTCCGAGGGTGGTGAGCAGTTCTTC. V is TRBV10-1 and J is TRBJ2-1; tentatively, D is TRBD2 (5 bases). CDR1 WNHNN and CDR2 SYGVQD come from the germline V gene (reference sequence). Trimming left V 2 bases short and J 9 bases short, with 14 bases between. CDR3 size: 14 residues.

V is TRBV7-2 and J is TRBJ2-5; possible D gene TRBD2, 6 bases. There are 14 residues in the CDR3. Germline V gives CDR1 SGHTA, CDR2 FQGNSA. V was pared by 0 bases and J by 3 bases, with 8 bases between. The CDR3 here is CASSLARGEETQYF. The CDR3 DNA is TGTGCCAGCAGCTTAGCGCGGGGAGAAGAGACCCAGTACTTC.

This clonotype was observed a few times. The gene calls are TRBV10-3 and TRBJ2-1, with 8 bases aligning to TRBD2. The CDR3 has 15 amino acids. V shed 2 bases, J shed 8 bases, and the junction held 8 bases outside the gene matches. In germline, CDR1 is ENHRY, CDR2 SYGVKD. The CDR3 is CAISEVQRGIHEQFF. In DNA form, the CDR3 reads TGTGCCATCAGTGAGGTCCAGCGGGGGATACATGAGCAGTTCTTC.

The table lists this clonotype with many counts. The genes are TRBV20-1 and TRBJ1-2, with 11 bases identical to TRBD1. This CDR3 contains 12 residues. Per the germline V gene, CDR1 is DFQATT and CDR2 is SNEGSKA (reference sequence). In DNA, the CDR3 is TGCAGGCCGGACAGGGGGCGCAGTGGCTACACCTTC. It translates to CRPDRGRSGYTF.

This clonotype came up a few times. V is TRBV10-3 and J is TRBJ2-5; 13 nucleotides match TRBD2. The CDR3 is 16 amino acids. Looked up from germline, CDR1 is ENHRY and CDR2 is SYGVKD. V was clipped by 0 bases and J by 5 bases; unmatched bases: 3. The CDR3 spells CAISESGLAGMETQYF. CDR3 sequence (DNA): TGTGCCATCAGTGAGTCGGGACTAGCGGGAATGGAGACCCAGTACTTC.